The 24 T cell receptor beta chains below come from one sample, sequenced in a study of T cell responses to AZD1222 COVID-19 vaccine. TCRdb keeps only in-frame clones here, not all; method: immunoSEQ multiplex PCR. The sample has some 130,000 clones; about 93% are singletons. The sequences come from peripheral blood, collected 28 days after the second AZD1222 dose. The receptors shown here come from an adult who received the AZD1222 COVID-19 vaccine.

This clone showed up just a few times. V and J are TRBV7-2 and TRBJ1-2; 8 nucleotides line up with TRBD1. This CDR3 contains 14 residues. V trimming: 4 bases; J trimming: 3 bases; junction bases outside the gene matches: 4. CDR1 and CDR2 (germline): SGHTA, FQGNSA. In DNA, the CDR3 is TGTGCCAGCAGCTACAGGGGGATCGACTATGGCTACACCTTC. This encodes CASSYRGIDYGYTF.

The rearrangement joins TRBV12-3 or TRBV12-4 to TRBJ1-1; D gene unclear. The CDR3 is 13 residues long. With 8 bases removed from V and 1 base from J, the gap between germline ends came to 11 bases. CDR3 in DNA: TGTGCCAGCGTAGAGGGTTCGAACACTGAAGCTTTCTTT. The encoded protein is CASVEGSNTEAFF.

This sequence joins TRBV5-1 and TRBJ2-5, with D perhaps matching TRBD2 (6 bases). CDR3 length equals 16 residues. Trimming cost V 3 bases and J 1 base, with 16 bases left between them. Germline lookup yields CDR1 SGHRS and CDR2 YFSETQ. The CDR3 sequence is CASSSLAAGPQETQYF. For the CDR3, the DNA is TGCGCCAGCAGCTCTTTAGCGGCGGGACCCCAAGAGACCCAGTACTTC.

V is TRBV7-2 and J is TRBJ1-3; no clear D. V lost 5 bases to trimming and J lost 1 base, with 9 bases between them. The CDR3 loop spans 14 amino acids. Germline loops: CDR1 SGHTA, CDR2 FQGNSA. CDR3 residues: CASSTGFSGNTIYF. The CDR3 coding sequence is TGTGCCAGCAGCACGGGGTTTTCTGGAAACACCATATATTTT.

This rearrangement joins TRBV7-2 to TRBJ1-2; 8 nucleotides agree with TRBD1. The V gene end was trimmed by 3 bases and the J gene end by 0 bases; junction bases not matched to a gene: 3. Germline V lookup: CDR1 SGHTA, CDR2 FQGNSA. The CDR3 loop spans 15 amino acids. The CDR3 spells CASSLRTGPNYGYTF. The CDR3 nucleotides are TGTGCCAGCAGCTTGAGGACAGGGCCTAACTATGGCTACACCTTC.

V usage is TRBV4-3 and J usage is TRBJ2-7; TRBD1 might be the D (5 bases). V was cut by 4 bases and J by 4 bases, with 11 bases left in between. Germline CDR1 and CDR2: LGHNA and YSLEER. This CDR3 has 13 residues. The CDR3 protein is CASSRQGDYEQYF. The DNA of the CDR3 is TGCGCCAGCAGCCGTCAAGGGGATTACGAGCAGTACTTC.

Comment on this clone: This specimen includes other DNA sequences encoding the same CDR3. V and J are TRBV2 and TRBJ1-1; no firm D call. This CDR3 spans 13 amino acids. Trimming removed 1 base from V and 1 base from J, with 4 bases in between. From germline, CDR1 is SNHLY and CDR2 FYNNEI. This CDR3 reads CASSEDRNTEAFF. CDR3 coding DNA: TGTGCCAGCAGTGAAGATCGGAACACTGAAGCTTTCTTT.

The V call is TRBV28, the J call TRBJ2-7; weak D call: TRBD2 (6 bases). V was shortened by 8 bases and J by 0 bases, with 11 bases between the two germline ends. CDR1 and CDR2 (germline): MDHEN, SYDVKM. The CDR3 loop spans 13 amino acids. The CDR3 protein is CASLGGSSYEQYF. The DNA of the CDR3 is TGTGCCAGCCTCGGGGGTAGCTCCTACGAGCAGTACTTC. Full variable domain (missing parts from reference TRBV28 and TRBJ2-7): DVKVTQSSRYLVKRTGEKVFLECVQDMDHENMFWYRQDPGLGLRLIYFSYDVKMKEKGDIPEGYSVSREKKERFSLILESASTNQTSMYLCASLGGSSYEQYFGPGTRLTVT.

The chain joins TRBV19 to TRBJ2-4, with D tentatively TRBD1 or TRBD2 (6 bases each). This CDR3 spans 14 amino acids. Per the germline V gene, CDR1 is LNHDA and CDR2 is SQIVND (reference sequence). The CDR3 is CAGAGQGAKNIQYF. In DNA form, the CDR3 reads TGTGCGGGGGCGGGGCAGGGGGCCAAAAACATTCAGTACTTC.

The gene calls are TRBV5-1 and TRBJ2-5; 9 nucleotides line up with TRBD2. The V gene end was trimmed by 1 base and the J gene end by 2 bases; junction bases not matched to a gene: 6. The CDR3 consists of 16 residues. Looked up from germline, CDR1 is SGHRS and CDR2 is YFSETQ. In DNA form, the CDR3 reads TGCGCCAGCAGCTTGAGCGTAGCGGGGGTGCAAGAGACCCAGTACTTC. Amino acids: CASSLSVAGVQETQYF. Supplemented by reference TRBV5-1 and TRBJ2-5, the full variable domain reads KAGVTQTPRYLIKTRGQQVTLSCSPISGHRSVSWYQQTPGQGLQFLFEYFSETQRNKGNFPGRFSGRQFSNSRSEMNVSTLELGDSALYLCASSLSVAGVQETQYFGPGTRLLVL.

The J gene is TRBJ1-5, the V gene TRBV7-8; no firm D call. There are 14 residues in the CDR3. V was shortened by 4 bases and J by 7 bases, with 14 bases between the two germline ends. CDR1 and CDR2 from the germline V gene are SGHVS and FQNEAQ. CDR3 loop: CASSSGLNRQPQHF. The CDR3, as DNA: TGTGCCAGCAGCTCCGGACTCAATCGGCAGCCCCAGCATTTT.

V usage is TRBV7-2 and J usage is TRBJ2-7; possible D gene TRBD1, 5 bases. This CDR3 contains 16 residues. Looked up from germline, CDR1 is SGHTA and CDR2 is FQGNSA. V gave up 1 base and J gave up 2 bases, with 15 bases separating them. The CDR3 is CASSLGRRDEPYEQYF. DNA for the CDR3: TGTGCCAGCAGCTTAGGGCGCAGGGATGAACCCTACGAGCAGTACTTC.

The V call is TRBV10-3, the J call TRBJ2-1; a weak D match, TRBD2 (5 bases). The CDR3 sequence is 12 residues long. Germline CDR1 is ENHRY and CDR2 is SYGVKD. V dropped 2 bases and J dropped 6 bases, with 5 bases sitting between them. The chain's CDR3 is CAISEEGNEQFF. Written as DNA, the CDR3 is TGTGCCATCAGTGAGGAGGGCAATGAGCAGTTCTTC.

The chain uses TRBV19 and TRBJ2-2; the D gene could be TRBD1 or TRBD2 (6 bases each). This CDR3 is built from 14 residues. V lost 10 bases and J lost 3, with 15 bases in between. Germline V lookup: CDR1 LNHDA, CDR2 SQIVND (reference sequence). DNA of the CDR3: TGTGCCACCAGAGGGGGGTTTTACACCGGGGAGCTGTTTTTT. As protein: CATRGGFYTGELFF.

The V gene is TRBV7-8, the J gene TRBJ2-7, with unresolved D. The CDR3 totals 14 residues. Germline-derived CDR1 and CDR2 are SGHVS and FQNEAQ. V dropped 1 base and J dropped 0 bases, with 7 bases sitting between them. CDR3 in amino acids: CASSLETNSYEQYF. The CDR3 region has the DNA TGTGCCAGCAGCTTAGAGACAAACTCCTACGAGCAGTACTTC.

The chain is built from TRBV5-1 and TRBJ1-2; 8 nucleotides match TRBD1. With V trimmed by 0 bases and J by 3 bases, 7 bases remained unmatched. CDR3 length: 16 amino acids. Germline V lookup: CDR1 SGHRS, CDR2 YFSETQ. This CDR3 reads CASSLDTNRGDYGYTF. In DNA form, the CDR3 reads TGCGCCAGCAGCTTGGATACCAACAGGGGGGACTATGGCTACACCTTC.

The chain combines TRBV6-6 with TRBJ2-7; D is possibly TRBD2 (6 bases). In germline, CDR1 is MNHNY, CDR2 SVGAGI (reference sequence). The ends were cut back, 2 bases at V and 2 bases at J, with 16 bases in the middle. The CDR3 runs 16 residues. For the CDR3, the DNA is TGTGCCAGCAGTTACCCGTCTCCCGGGGGAACCTACGAGCAGTACTTC. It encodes CASSYPSPGGTYEQYF.

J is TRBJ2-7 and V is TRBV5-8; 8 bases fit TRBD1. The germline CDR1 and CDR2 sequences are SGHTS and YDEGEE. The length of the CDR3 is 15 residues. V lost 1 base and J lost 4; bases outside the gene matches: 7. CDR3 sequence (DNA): TGTGCCAGCAGCTTGATTTGGACAGGGTCGTACGAGCAGTACTTC. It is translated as CASSLIWTGSYEQYF.

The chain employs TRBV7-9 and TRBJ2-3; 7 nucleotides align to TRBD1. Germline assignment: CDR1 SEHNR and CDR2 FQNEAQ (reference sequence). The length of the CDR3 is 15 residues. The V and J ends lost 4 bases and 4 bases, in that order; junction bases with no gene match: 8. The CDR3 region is CASSSDRDLADTQYF. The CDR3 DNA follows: TGTGCCAGCAGCTCTGACAGGGATCTTGCAGATACGCAGTATTTT.

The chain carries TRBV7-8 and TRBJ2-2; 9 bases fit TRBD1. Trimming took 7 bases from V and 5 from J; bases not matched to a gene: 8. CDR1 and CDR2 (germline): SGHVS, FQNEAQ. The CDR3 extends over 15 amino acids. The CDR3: CASTPGQGRTGELFF. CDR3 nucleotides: TGTGCCAGCACCCCGGGACAGGGCCGGACCGGGGAGCTGTTTTTT.

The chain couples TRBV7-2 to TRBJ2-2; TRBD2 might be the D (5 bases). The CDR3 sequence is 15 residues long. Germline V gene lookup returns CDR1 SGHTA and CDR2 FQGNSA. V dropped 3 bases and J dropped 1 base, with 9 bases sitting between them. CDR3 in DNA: TGTGCCAGCAGCTTGGGGAGACTGAACACCGGGGAGCTGTTTTTT. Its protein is CASSLGRLNTGELFF.

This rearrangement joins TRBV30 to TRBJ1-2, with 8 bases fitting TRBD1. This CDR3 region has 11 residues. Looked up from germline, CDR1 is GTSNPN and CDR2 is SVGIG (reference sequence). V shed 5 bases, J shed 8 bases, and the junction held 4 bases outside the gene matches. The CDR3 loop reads CAWDGTGGYTF. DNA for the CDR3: TGTGCCTGGGATGGGACAGGCGGCTACACCTTC.

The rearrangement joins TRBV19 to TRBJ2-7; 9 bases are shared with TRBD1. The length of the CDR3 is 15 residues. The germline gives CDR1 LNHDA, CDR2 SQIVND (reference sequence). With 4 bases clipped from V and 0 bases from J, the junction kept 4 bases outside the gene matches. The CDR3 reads CASSTNRGLSYEQYF. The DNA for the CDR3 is TGTGCCAGTAGTACGAACAGGGGGCTCTCCTACGAGCAGTACTTC.

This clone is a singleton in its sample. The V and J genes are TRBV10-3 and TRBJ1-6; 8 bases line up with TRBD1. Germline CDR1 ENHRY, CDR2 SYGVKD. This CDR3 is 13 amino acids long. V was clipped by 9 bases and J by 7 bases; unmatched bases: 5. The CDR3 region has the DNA TGTGCCATTTCGACAGGGGAGAATTCACCCCTCCACTTT. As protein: CAISTGENSPLHF.